The 17 T cell receptor beta chains listed next were all sequenced from one sample in a study of cytomegalovirus exposure and HLA in healthy donors. PCR amplification relied on 60 Vbeta primers (plus 13 Jbeta primers). Sequenced by immunoSEQ multiplex PCR; TCRdb stores in-frame clones only, minus some. This sample yields approximately 90,000 clones, of which about 80% are seen a single time; around 3.6% belongs to the top ten. What was sequenced was PBMCs. These receptors were taken from a man aged 35-49 years in good health and CMV-seronegative.

The chain links TRBV30 to TRBJ2-3, with TRBD2 as a possible D gene (6 bases). Germline CDR1 GTSNPN, CDR2 SVGIG (reference sequence). The V end lost 8 bases, the J end lost 5 bases, and 23 bases lay between the germline ends. The CDR3 is 15 residues long. The CDR3 bases are TGTGCCCTTACCTCAAGATCGGGAGACGTAGATACGCAGTATTTT. Translated, it gives CALTSRSGDVDTQYF.

This clone has just a few counts. The chain uses TRBV5-1 and TRBJ2-5; 12 bases map to TRBD2. Trimming at V came to 4 bases and at J to 5 bases, leaving 3 bases not matched to a gene. The length of the CDR3 is 14 residues. The germline V gene has CDR1 SGHRS and CDR2 YFSETQ. CDR3 DNA: TGCGCCAGCAGCCCAGGGACTAGCGGGGAGACCCAGTACTTC. Protein product: CASSPGTSGETQYF.

The V and J genes are TRBV7-8 and TRBJ2-7, with TRBD2 identical over 9 bases. CDR3 size: 14 residues. Germline assignment: CDR1 SGHVS and CDR2 FQNEAQ. V lost 1 base and J lost 3; bases outside the gene matches: 1. The CDR3 bases are TGTGCCAGCAGCTTAGGGCGGGGGGGCTACGAGCAGTACTTC. Its translation is CASSLGRGGYEQYF.

To note about this clone: Other DNA sequences in the same sample also yield this CDR3. The rearrangement joins TRBV11-3 to TRBJ2-3; 7 bases agree with TRBD1. With 1 base clipped from V and 3 bases from J, the junction kept 1 base outside the gene matches. Germline loops: CDR1 SGHNT, CDR2 YENEEA. The CDR3 totals 14 residues. In nucleotides, the CDR3 is TGTGCCAGCAGCTTAGGGACAGGAACAGATACGCAGTATTTT. It codes for CASSLGTGTDTQYF.

The CDR3 protein is CAWLDYYGYTF. DNA of the CDR3: TGTGCCTGGCTGGACTACTATGGCTACACCTTC. This sequence joins TRBV30 and TRBJ1-2, with D uncertain. V was pared by 5 bases and J by 3 bases, with 7 bases between. This CDR3 contains 11 residues. Germline V gives CDR1 GTSNPN, CDR2 SVGIG (reference sequence).

The chain links TRBV6-6 to TRBJ2-7; perhaps TRBD1 as D (6 bases). Deletions cut 7 bases from V and 4 bases from J, with 23 bases between. CDR3 length equals 16 residues. Per the germline V gene, CDR1 is MNHNY and CDR2 is SVGAGI (reference sequence). The CDR3 DNA follows: TGTGCCAGCACCCCGGTCGGACAGAGGAGTGATTACGAGCAGTACTTC. It specifies CASTPVGQRSDYEQYF.

This clone was picked up one time. DNA for the CDR3: TGCGCCAGCAGTGAGTCGACAGGGCGCAACACCATATATTTT. Its translation is CASSESTGRNTIYF. V usage is TRBV10-1 and J usage is TRBJ1-3; 7 bases match TRBD1. Germline CDR1 is WNHNN and CDR2 is SYGVQD (reference sequence). The CDR3 sequence is 14 residues long. The V gene end was trimmed by 0 bases and the J gene end by 7 bases; junction bases not matched to a gene: 3.

The chain recombines TRBV5-6 with TRBJ1-2, with D possibly matching TRBD1 (5 bases). V was shortened by 0 bases and J by 12 bases, with 24 bases between the two germline ends. CDR3 length: 16 amino acids. The germline gives CDR1 SGHDT, CDR2 YYEEEE. The DNA of the CDR3 is TGTGCCAGCAGCTTGGCGGCCAGGTCAATAGGCTGGGGCCACACCTTC. Encoded protein: CASSLAARSIGWGHTF.

The V call is TRBV30, the J call TRBJ1-3, with 8 bases that match TRBD1. The J segment lost 2 bases and the V segment lost 8 bases, leaving 5 bases of the junction unmatched. Germline CDR1 and CDR2: GTSNPN and SVGIG (reference sequence). The CDR3 contains 13 residues. Here the CDR3 DNA reads TGTGCCGGACAGGGCGCCGCTGGAAACACCATATATTTT. This gives the protein CAGQGAAGNTIYF.

The V and J genes are TRBV30 and TRBJ1-6, with D possibly TRBD1 on 6 matching bases. The CDR3 has 13 amino acids. The V end lost 3 bases, the J end lost 8 bases, and 11 bases lay between the germline ends. Per germline, CDR1 GTSNPN and CDR2 SVGIG (reference sequence). CDR3 loop: CAWRGGAYSPLHF. As DNA, the CDR3 is TGTGCCTGGAGGGGGGGGGCTTATTCACCCCTCCACTTT.

This rearrangement joins TRBV10-3 to TRBJ1-4, with 7 bases identical to TRBD1. V shed 6 bases and J 8 bases; nucleotides not matched to a gene: 6. Germline V CDR1 and CDR2: ENHRY, SYGVKD. This CDR3 is built from 13 residues. CDR3 DNA: TGTGCCATCAGCCGGGACAGTGACGAAAAACTGTTTTTT. Residues: CAISRDSDEKLFF.

The rearrangement links TRBV29-1 to TRBJ2-2; 11 bases are a match to TRBD2. The CDR3 is 13 amino acids. V shed 7 bases, J shed 5 bases, and the junction held 3 bases outside the gene matches. Germline-derived CDR1 and CDR2 are SQVTM and ANQGSEA. The DNA of the CDR3 is TGCAGCGCTTTAGCGGGGGGGACCGGGGAGCTGTTTTTT. Amino acid sequence: CSALAGGTGELFF.

The chain recombines TRBV5-1 with TRBJ2-4; tentatively, D is TRBD2 (7 bases). Deletions cut 4 bases from V and 5 bases from J, with 13 bases between. CDR1 and CDR2 from the germline V gene are SGHRS and YFSETQ. The CDR3 covers 14 residues. For the CDR3, the DNA is TGCGCCAGCAGCACGGCGGGGGCGCAAAACATTCAGTACTTC. Its protein is CASSTAGAQNIQYF.

This clone was picked up one time. V and J are TRBV5-6 and TRBJ1-2, with 10 bases matching TRBD1. The CDR3 covers 16 residues. The J segment lost 4 bases and the V segment lost 0 bases, leaving 6 bases of the junction unmatched. Germline loops: CDR1 SGHDT, CDR2 YYEEEE. The CDR3: CASSLDPTGGVYGYTF. The CDR3 DNA follows: TGTGCCAGCAGCTTGGATCCGACAGGGGGCGTCTATGGCTACACCTTC.

CDR3 nucleotide sequence: TGTGCCATCAGTGAGCCGGAGGGCGGGGGGGCCCGGGGGGAGACCCAGTACTTC. As protein: CAISEPEGGGARGETQYF. J is TRBJ2-5 and V is TRBV10-3; 9 positions match TRBD2. The CDR3 has 18 amino acids. CDR1 and CDR2 (germline): ENHRY, SYGVKD. V shed 2 bases and J 5 bases; nucleotides not matched to a gene: 15.

The chain has TRBV18 and TRBJ2-7; 7 bases line up with TRBD1. This CDR3 is built from 16 residues. With V trimmed by 3 bases and J by 6 bases, 14 bases remained unmatched. Germline V gene sequence: CDR1 KGHSH, CDR2 LQKENI. The CDR3 sequence: CASSPARLQGDGEQYF. For the CDR3, the DNA is TGTGCCAGCTCACCTGCCCGGTTGCAGGGGGACGGCGAGCAGTACTTC.

The gene calls are TRBV30 and TRBJ2-3, with TRBD2 matching over 12 bases. The J segment lost 5 bases and the V segment lost 3 bases, leaving 9 bases of the junction unmatched. Looked up from germline, CDR1 is GTSNPN and CDR2 is SVGIG (reference sequence). This CDR3 region has 16 residues. CDR3 protein: CAWSPLAGGHQDTQYF. In nucleotides, the CDR3 is TGTGCCTGGAGCCCCCTAGCGGGAGGGCATCAAGATACGCAGTATTTT. Full variable domain (rest looked up from reference TRBV30 and TRBJ2-3): SQTIHQWPATLVQPVGSPLSLECTVEGTSNPNLYWYRQAAGRGLQLLFYSVGIGQISSEVPQNLSASRPQDRQFILSSKKLLLSDSGFYLCAWSPLAGGHQDTQYFGPGTRLTVL.